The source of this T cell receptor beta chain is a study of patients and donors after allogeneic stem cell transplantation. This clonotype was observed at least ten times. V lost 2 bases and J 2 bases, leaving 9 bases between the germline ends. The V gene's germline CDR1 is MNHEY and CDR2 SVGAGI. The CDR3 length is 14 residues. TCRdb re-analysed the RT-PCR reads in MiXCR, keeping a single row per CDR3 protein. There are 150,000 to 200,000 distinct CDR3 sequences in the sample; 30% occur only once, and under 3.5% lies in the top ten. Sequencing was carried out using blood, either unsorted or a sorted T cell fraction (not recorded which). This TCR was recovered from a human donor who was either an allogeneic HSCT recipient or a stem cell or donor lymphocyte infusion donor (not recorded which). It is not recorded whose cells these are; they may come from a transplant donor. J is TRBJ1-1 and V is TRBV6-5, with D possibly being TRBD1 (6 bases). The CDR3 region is CASSYGTSNTEAFF. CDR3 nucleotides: TGTGCCAGCAGTTACGGGACAAGTAACACTGAAGCTTTCTTT.